These 21 T cell receptor beta chains were sequenced from one sample in a study of regulatory T cells in long-lasting Graves disease. Relying on iRepertoire HTBI primers and Arm-PCR of CDR3 regions, the team built TCR beta libraries. TCRdb recomputed calls from the multiplex PCR reads with MiXCR, one row per CDR3 protein. The table includes hundreds of thousands of distinct CDR3 sequences, less than 20% detected once. The time point denotes: newly diagnosed GD, antithyroid drugs for less than 3 months. After RNA was extracted from PBMCs, the TCR library was made from it. The same sample was also studied in work on T cells in Graves' hyperthyroidism and ophthalmopathy.

The sample in question was peripheral blood mononuclear cells (PBMCs), obtained at new diagnosis, from a patient treated with antithyroid drugs. These receptors came from a woman aged 25 to 45 with Graves disease.

This rearrangement joins TRBV24-1 to TRBJ1-2; D perhaps matches TRBD1 (6 bases). The CDR3 spans 20 residues. Germline loops: CDR1 KGHDR, CDR2 SFDVKD. V lost 1 base and J 8 bases, leaving 31 bases between the germline ends. The CDR3 DNA sequence: TGTGCCACCAGTGATTTTGGCCAACCCGCACCAAGACAGGAAGGGTACGGCTACACCTTC. It yields the protein CATSDFGQPAPRQEGYGYTF.

Many counts were recorded for this clonotype. This chain joins TRBV2 and TRBJ2-7; the match to TRBD2 covers 7 bases. CDR1 is SNHLY, CDR2 FYNNEI, per germline. With 7 bases clipped from V and 3 bases from J, the junction kept 6 bases outside the gene matches. The CDR3 length is 13 residues. CDR3: CASTREVYYEQYF. The CDR3 coding sequence is TGTGCCAGCACCCGGGAGGTCTACTACGAGCAGTACTTC.

As DNA, the CDR3 is TGTGCCAGCAGCGATGGGACAGGGGGCGGTAGAGGGAGGACCCAGTACTTC. It translates to CASSDGTGGGRGRTQYF. This sequence joins TRBV3-1 and TRBJ2-3; TRBD1 matches at 12 bases. The better agreement between TRBJ2-5 and the DNA end casts doubt on the J call. The CDR3 has 17 amino acids. Germline values: CDR1 LGHDT, CDR2 YNNKEL (reference sequence).

This clonotype was recorded at least ten times. This chain links TRBV2 with TRBJ1-2, with D unresolved. Germline V gene lookup returns CDR1 SNHLY and CDR2 FYNNEI. This CDR3 comprises 13 residues. The DNA for the CDR3 is TGTGCTACCATCAGAAGTGGTCCTTATGGCTACACCTTC. This translates into CATIRSGPYGYTF.

This clonotype came up many times. This chain connects TRBV28 to TRBJ2-3; 7 bases are shared with TRBD1. Germline CDR1 is MDHEN and CDR2 is SYDVKM. CDR3 size: 16 residues. J lost 1 base, V lost 8 bases, and 12 bases had no gene match. CDR3 sequence: CASSRDSLPGTDTQYF. CDR3 nucleotides: TGTGCCAGCTCCCGGGACAGCCTCCCGGGCACAGATACGCAGTATTTT.

This chain joins TRBV6-2 or TRBV6-3 and TRBJ2-1; D is possibly TRBD2 (5 bases). Deletions cut 0 bases from V and 0 bases from J, with 15 bases between. CDR1 and CDR2 from the germline V gene are MNHEY and SVGEGT. This CDR3 comprises 18 residues. CDR3 sequence: CASSYSTGMGSSYNEQFF. The CDR3 coding sequence is TGTGCCAGCAGTTACTCGACCGGGATGGGGAGCTCCTACAATGAGCAGTTCTTC.

Many counts were recorded for this clonotype. This chain joins TRBV29-1 and TRBJ1-1; 8 positions match TRBD1. The J segment lost 4 bases and the V segment lost 6 bases, leaving 13 bases of the junction unmatched. This CDR3 has 15 amino acids. Germline V gene lookup returns CDR1 SQVTM and CDR2 ANQGSEA. The CDR3 DNA reads TGCAGCGTCCTCTTGTATGGGACAGGTCGCACTGAAGCTTTCTTT. Translating gives CSVLLYGTGRTEAFF.

There are many counts of this clonotype. V and J are TRBV28 and TRBJ1-4, with D possibly being TRBD1 (6 bases). CDR1 and CDR2 from the germline V gene are MDHEN and SYDVKM. CDR3 length equals 14 residues. V was shortened by 2 bases and J by 6 bases, with 10 bases between the two germline ends. The CDR3 sequence is CASSLTGPDEKLFF. In nucleotides, the CDR3 is TGTGCCAGCAGTTTAACAGGGCCCGATGAAAAACTGTTTTTT.

At least ten counts were recorded for this clonotype. The chain joins TRBV2 to TRBJ1-1, with a tentative D call TRBD1 (5 bases). The CDR3 is 15 residues long. V was cut by 4 bases and J by 6 bases, with 18 bases left in between. Germline V CDR1 and CDR2: SNHLY, FYNNEI. CDR3 nucleotide sequence: TGTGCCAGCAGTGGGGCAGGGCGGGTAGACGCTGAAGCTTTCTTT. Its translation is CASSGAGRVDAEAFF.

The chain uses TRBV18 and TRBJ2-4; tentatively, D is TRBD1 (7 bases). CDR3 length: 15 amino acids. The germline gives CDR1 KGHSH, CDR2 LQKENI. V lost 2 bases to trimming and J lost 5 bases, with 13 bases between them. CDR3 region: CASSPLGGTENIQYF. CDR3 in DNA: TGTGCCAGCTCACCATTAGGAGGGACAGAAAACATTCAGTACTTC.

This clonotype appeared many times. The chain employs TRBV24-1 and TRBJ1-5; 7 bases agree with TRBD1. The V gene end was trimmed by 3 bases and the J gene end by 6 bases; junction bases not matched to a gene: 4. Germline CDR1 and CDR2: KGHDR and SFDVKD. The CDR3 totals 14 residues. This CDR3 reads CATSDPGGGQPQHF. CDR3 coding DNA: TGTGCCACCAGTGATCCAGGGGGAGGTCAGCCCCAGCATTTT.

This clonotype has a count of ten or more. The V gene is TRBV20-1, the J gene TRBJ2-3; TRBD1 is a possible D gene (6 bases). Trimming shortened V by 4 bases and J by 5 bases, and 10 bases separated the two germline ends. CDR3 length: 12 amino acids. CDR1 and CDR2 (germline): DFQATT, SNEGSKA (reference sequence). In DNA, the CDR3 is TGCAGTGCTACGGGACAACAAGATACGCAGTATTTT. Translation: CSATGQQDTQYF.

This clonotype has ten or more counts. V is TRBV7-8 and J is TRBJ2-7, with TRBD1 identical over 11 bases. This CDR3 has 19 amino acids. The germline gives CDR1 SGHVS, CDR2 FQNEAQ. The V segment lost 5 bases and the J segment 0 bases; nucleotides outside the gene matches: 15. The CDR3 DNA is TGTGCCAGCAGCGCCAGACTCAGAACCGGGACAGGGGGCTCCTACGAGCAGTACTTC. Translating it yields CASSARLRTGTGGSYEQYF.

This clonotype was seen many times. The chain is built from TRBV2 and TRBJ2-1; no definite D call. There are 11 residues in the CDR3. Germline V lookup: CDR1 SNHLY, CDR2 FYNNEI. V lost 5 bases and J lost 7, with 6 bases in between. This chain's CDR3 is CASSRMNEQFF. The CDR3 bases are TGTGCCAGCAGTCGGATGAATGAGCAGTTCTTC.

This clonotype has at least ten counts. The V gene is TRBV24-1, the J gene TRBJ1-5; D unresolved. Looked up from germline, CDR1 is KGHDR and CDR2 is SFDVKD. V lost 3 bases and J lost 7, with 12 bases in between. This CDR3 is 14 amino acids long. The DNA for the CDR3 is TGTGCCACCAGTGATCCGGGCTCAGTGCAGCCCCAGCATTTT. The encoded protein is CATSDPGSVQPQHF.

The table lists this clonotype with many counts. The chain employs TRBV28 and TRBJ2-7; perhaps TRBD2 as D (5 bases). V was pared by 4 bases and J by 0 bases, with 19 bases between. The germline gives CDR1 MDHEN, CDR2 SYDVKM. This CDR3 comprises 17 residues. The CDR3 nucleotides read TGTGCCAGCAGTTCCCACGGGGTAGCGCAGCTCTCCTACGAGCAGTACTTC. Its translation: CASSSHGVAQLSYEQYF.

This chain connects TRBV18 to TRBJ1-6, with a possible D match to TRBD1 (6 bases). CDR1 KGHSH and CDR2 LQKENI come from the germline V gene. Trimming cost V 3 bases and J 5 bases, with 11 bases left between them. The CDR3 totals 15 residues. The CDR3 bases are TGTGCCAGCTCACCTGGACAGATCGATAATTCACCCCTCCACTTT. The encoded protein is CASSPGQIDNSPLHF.

This clonotype was detected many times. The CDR3 sequence: CASSLASEQFF. CDR3 in DNA: TGTGCCAGCAGCTTAGCGAGTGAGCAGTTCTTC. The chain links TRBV7-2 to TRBJ2-1, with D uncertain. CDR1 and CDR2 from the germline V gene are SGHTA and FQGNSA. V lost 0 bases to trimming and J lost 9 bases, with 3 bases between them. The CDR3 is made up of 11 amino acids.

This clonotype was seen a few times. CDR3 residues: CASSPQGGTRLYEQYF. The CDR3 DNA follows: TGTGCCAGCAGCCCCCAAGGGGGGACTAGACTATACGAGCAGTACTTC. This chain links TRBV3-1 with TRBJ2-7; 8 positions agree with TRBD2. The CDR3 length is 16 residues. CDR1 and CDR2 from the germline V gene are LGHDT and YNNKEL (reference sequence). J gave up 4 bases and V 4 bases, and 12 bases lay outside the gene matches.

This clonotype was counted at least ten times. V gene TRBV12-3 or TRBV12-4 combines with J gene TRBJ2-3; TRBD1 might be the D (6 bases). V lost 4 bases and J 1 base, leaving 18 bases between the germline ends. The CDR3 contains 17 residues. The CDR3 is CASSSPVMGARTDTQYF. CDR3 DNA sequence: TGTGCCAGCAGTTCGCCGGTAATGGGGGCCCGCACAGATACGCAGTATTTT.

At least ten counts were recorded for this clonotype. This chain joins TRBV20-1 and TRBJ1-5; TRBD1 matches 7 bases. Germline trimming cut 1 base from V and 4 bases from J; bases unmatched to any gene: 4. Per germline, CDR1 DFQATT and CDR2 SNEGSKA (reference sequence). This CDR3 region has 14 residues. The chain's CDR3 is CSARGDSENQPQHF. The CDR3 nucleotides are TGCAGTGCTAGAGGGGACAGCGAAAATCAGCCCCAGCATTTT.